The 20 T cell receptor beta chains listed next were all sequenced from one sample in a study of blood T cell repertoires in COVID-19. Measured with immunoSEQ multiplex PCR; TCRdb has only the in-frame clones, and not every one. The repertoire includes around 210,000 clones, around nine tenths of them detected once, and around 1.5% sits in the top ten. The sequencing sample was made of peripheral blood. The receptors come from a man aged 18 to 30 with active or convalescent COVID-19.

The V and J genes are TRBV13 and TRBJ2-7, with a weak D call TRBD2 (6 bases). Looked up from germline, CDR1 is PRHDT and CDR2 is FYEKMQ (reference sequence). This CDR3 contains 15 residues. Deletions cut 4 bases from V and 6 bases from J, with 19 bases between. CDR3: CASSSSGTGRGEQYF. CDR3 coding DNA: TGTGCCAGCAGCTCCTCCGGGACGGGGCGGGGCGAGCAGTACTTC.

This clone was counted once. The genes are TRBV6-2 or TRBV6-3 and TRBJ2-3; D possibly corresponds to TRBD2 (5 bases). The V end lost 2 bases, the J end lost 5 bases, and 26 bases lay between the germline ends. Germline V CDR1 and CDR2: MNHEY, SVGEGT. The CDR3 extends over 19 amino acids. The CDR3 here is CASSYPESGGPLARDTQYF. CDR3 DNA sequence: TGTGCCAGCAGTTACCCCGAGTCCGGCGGGCCTTTAGCACGAGATACGCAGTATTTT.

This clone appeared a single time. In nucleotides, the CDR3 is TGTGCCGCACTAGCGGGAGCTTCCTACGAGCAGTACTTC. This translates into CAALAGASYEQYF. J is TRBJ2-7 and V is TRBV30, with 11 nucleotides matching TRBD2. This CDR3 comprises 13 residues. Germline CDR1 GTSNPN, CDR2 SVGIG (reference sequence). After removal of 8 bases from V and 1 base from J, the junction contained 4 bases not matched to a gene.

This chain connects TRBV7-9 to TRBJ1-2; D gene ambiguous. V was cut by 6 bases and J by 6 bases, with 11 bases left in between. The length of the CDR3 is 12 residues. Germline CDR1 reads SEHNR; CDR2 reads FQNEAQ (reference sequence). The CDR3 here is CASRYVENGYTF. The CDR3, as DNA: TGTGCCAGCAGATATGTGGAGAATGGCTACACCTTC.

A single count supports this clone. V usage is TRBV11-2 and J usage is TRBJ2-5; TRBD1 is a possible D gene (6 bases). The CDR3 is 13 amino acids. Trimming shortened V by 3 bases and J by 5 bases, and 10 bases separated the two germline ends. Per germline, CDR1 SGHAT and CDR2 FQNNGV. The CDR3 DNA sequence: TGTGCCAGCAGCTTCGGACAGATGGAGACCCAGTACTTC. It encodes CASSFGQMETQYF.

CDR3 region: CASSLLAGITGELFF. DNA for the CDR3: TGTGCCAGCAGTTTGCTAGCGGGGATCACCGGGGAGCTGTTTTTT. The chain combines TRBV27 with TRBJ2-2; 9 positions agree with TRBD2. Germline V lookup: CDR1 MNHEY, CDR2 SMNVEV (reference sequence). This CDR3 is built from 15 residues. With V trimmed by 3 bases and J by 4 bases, 3 bases remained unmatched.

The J gene is TRBJ1-2, the V gene TRBV3-1 (or the pseudogene TRBV3-2), with D possibly being TRBD1 (5 bases). CDR1 and CDR2 from the germline V gene are LGHDT and YNNKEL (reference sequence). Trimming removed 1 base at V and 8 bases at J, with 17 bases between. This CDR3 region has 15 residues. CDR3 region: CASSQVVRGESGYTF. The CDR3 DNA follows: TGTGCCAGCAGCCAAGTAGTGCGGGGGGAATCCGGCTACACCTTC.

This clone appeared once. This CDR3 is CASSLPGTGIEAFF. The CDR3 nucleotides read TGTGCCAGCAGCTTGCCCGGGACAGGGATTGAAGCTTTCTTT. V and J are TRBV5-4 and TRBJ1-1; 9 nucleotides match TRBD1. The CDR3 is made up of 14 amino acids. CDR1 and CDR2 from the germline V gene are SGHNT and YYREEE (reference sequence). Germline trimming cut 1 base from V and 7 bases from J; bases unmatched to any gene: 5. Drawing the rest from reference TRBV5-4 and TRBJ1-1, the complete variable domain is ETGVTQSPTHLIKTRGQQVTLRCSSQSGHNTVSWYQQALGQGPQFIFQYYREEENGRGNFPPRFSGLQFPNYSSELNVNALELDDSALYLCASSLPGTGIEAFFGQGTRLTVV.

As regards this clone: A far bigger clonotype differs at one base, so this is likely a read error. Additional DNA sequences in this sample encode the identical CDR3. The chain combines TRBV2 with TRBJ1-1; D remains ambiguous. This CDR3 region has 13 residues. Trimming stripped 3 bases from V and 1 base from J, with 6 bases between. Germline lookup yields CDR1 SNHLY and CDR2 FYNNEI. CDR3 DNA sequence: TGTGCCAGCAGTGACCGGGAGAACACTGAAGCTTTCTTT. Encoded protein: CASSDRENTEAFF.

The chain recombines TRBV29-1 with TRBJ2-2; TRBD1 agrees at 9 bases. CDR1 and CDR2 (germline): SQVTM, ANQGSEA. The J segment lost 6 bases and the V segment lost 4 bases, leaving 9 bases of the junction unmatched. The CDR3 runs to 15 residues. In DNA form, the CDR3 reads TGCAGCGTTGCACAGGGGGCGCCGGTTTCCGGGGAGCTGTTTTTT. The encoded protein is CSVAQGAPVSGELFF.

The chain links TRBV7-3 to TRBJ1-6; no clear D. CDR1 is SGHTA and CDR2 is FQGTGA in the germline V gene. The CDR3 covers 13 residues. V lost 5 bases to trimming and J lost 9 bases, with 11 bases between them. The CDR3 protein is CASSPSQASPLHF. The CDR3 DNA reads as TGTGCCAGCAGCCCCTCCCAAGCTTCACCCCTCCACTTT.

The chain carries TRBV24-1 and TRBJ2-5; 14 bases fit TRBD2. CDR1 is KGHDR and CDR2 is SFDVKD in the germline V gene. The V segment lost 5 bases and the J segment 4 bases; nucleotides outside the gene matches: 2. This CDR3 is 15 amino acids long. CDR3 protein: CATSATSGRAETQYF. As DNA, the CDR3 is TGTGCCACCAGTGCGACTAGCGGGAGGGCAGAGACCCAGTACTTC.

J is TRBJ2-1 and V is TRBV5-6; TRBD1 is a possible D gene (5 bases). V lost 0 bases and J 2 bases, leaving 12 bases between the germline ends. The CDR3 is made up of 16 amino acids. Germline lookup yields CDR1 SGHDT and CDR2 YYEEEE. DNA of the CDR3: TGTGCCAGCAGCTTGGAAGGGGCCGAAACCTACAATGAGCAGTTCTTC. Protein: CASSLEGAETYNEQFF.

The rearrangement links TRBV28 to TRBJ2-2, with 7 nucleotides matching TRBD1. The junction had 0 bases not matched to a gene; V was cut back by 6 bases and J by 5 bases. Germline loops: CDR1 MDHEN, CDR2 SYDVKM. The CDR3 runs 12 residues. CDR3 loop: CASRQGTGELFF. DNA of the CDR3: TGTGCCAGCAGACAGGGGACCGGGGAGCTGTTTTTT. Using reference TRBV28 and TRBJ2-2 for the parts outside the CDR3, the full variable domain is DVKVTQSSRYLVKRTGEKVFLECVQDMDHENMFWYRQDPGLGLRLIYFSYDVKMKEKGDIPEGYSVSREKKERFSLILESASTNQTSMYLCASRQGTGELFFGEGSRLTVL.

The V gene is TRBV10-3, the J gene TRBJ1-1; 7 bases line up with TRBD1. Germline V gene lookup returns CDR1 ENHRY and CDR2 SYGVKD. This CDR3 is 14 amino acids long. The junction had 6 bases not matched to a gene; V was cut back by 6 bases and J by 2 bases. CDR3 nucleotides: TGTGCCATCAGCTTACAGGGGAGAAACACTGAAGCTTTCTTT. Its translation: CAISLQGRNTEAFF.

This clone is a singleton in its sample. This chain connects TRBV28 to TRBJ2-7; D not resolved. Germline V gene sequence: CDR1 MDHEN, CDR2 SYDVKM. CDR3 size: 11 residues. V lost 4 bases, J lost 5 bases, and 6 bases lay in between. The CDR3 is CASSSEDEQYF. DNA for the CDR3: TGTGCCAGCAGTTCAGAGGACGAGCAGTACTTC. Based on the CDR3 plus reference TRBV28 and TRBJ2-7, the full variable domain is DVKVTQSSRYLVKRTGEKVFLECVQDMDHENMFWYRQDPGLGLRLIYFSYDVKMKEKGDIPEGYSVSREKKERFSLILESASTNQTSMYLCASSSEDEQYFGPGTRLTVT.

This clone is a singleton in its sample. The chain carries TRBV2 and TRBJ1-6, with 10 bases identical to TRBD1. V dropped 6 bases and J dropped 7; count of bases not matched to a gene: 6. CDR1 is SNHLY, CDR2 FYNNEI, per germline. This CDR3 has 15 amino acids. The CDR3 spells CASREDRGINSPLHF. The CDR3 nucleotides read TGTGCCAGCAGGGAGGACAGGGGGATAAATTCACCCCTCCACTTT.

The rearrangement uses TRBV7-9 and TRBJ2-4; 7 bases fit TRBD1. The V gene end was trimmed by 0 bases and the J gene end by 0 bases; junction bases not matched to a gene: 11. Looked up from germline, CDR1 is SEHNR and CDR2 is FQNEAQ (reference sequence). The CDR3 contains 19 residues. The CDR3 loop reads CASSLARGTVTLAKNIQYF. The CDR3 nucleotides are TGTGCCAGCAGCTTAGCGCGAGGGACAGTGACCCTAGCCAAAAACATTCAGTACTTC. Drawing the rest from reference TRBV7-9 and TRBJ2-4, the complete variable domain is DTGVSQNPRHKITKRGQNVTFRCDPISEHNRLYWYRQTLGQGPEFLTYFQNEAQLEKSRLLSDRFSAERPKGSFSTLEIQRTEQGDSAMYLCASSLARGTVTLAKNIQYFGAGTRLSVL.

In this sample, this clone turned up a few times. The gene calls are TRBV7-9 and TRBJ1-6; maybe TRBD1 (5 bases). CDR1 and CDR2 (germline): SEHNR, FQNEAQ (reference sequence). The ends were cut back, 5 bases at V and 6 bases at J, with 14 bases in the middle. This CDR3 has 15 amino acids. The DNA of the CDR3 is TGTGCCAGCAGCCCAGCCGGGACTTCTAATTCACCCCTCCACTTT. Translated: CASSPAGTSNSPLHF.

V and J are TRBV29-1 and TRBJ2-3; D may be TRBD2 (5 bases). From germline, CDR1 is SQVTM and CDR2 ANQGSEA. V dropped 6 bases and J dropped 3 bases, with 10 bases sitting between them. The CDR3 extends over 12 amino acids. Written as DNA, the CDR3 is TGCAGCGTCGCGGACTTTACAGATACGCAGTATTTT. Translation gives CSVADFTDTQYF.